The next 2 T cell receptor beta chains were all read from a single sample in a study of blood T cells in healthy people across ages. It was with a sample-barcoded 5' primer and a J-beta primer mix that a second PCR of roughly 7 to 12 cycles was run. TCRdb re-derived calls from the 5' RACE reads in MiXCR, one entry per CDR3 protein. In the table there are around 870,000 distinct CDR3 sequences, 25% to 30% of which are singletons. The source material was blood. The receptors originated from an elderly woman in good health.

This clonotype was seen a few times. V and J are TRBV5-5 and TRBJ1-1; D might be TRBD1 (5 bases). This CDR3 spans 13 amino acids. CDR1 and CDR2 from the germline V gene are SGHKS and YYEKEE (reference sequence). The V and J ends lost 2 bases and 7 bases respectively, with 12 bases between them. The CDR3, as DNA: TGTGCCAGCAGCTTCCAGGGAGCCCTTGAAGCTTTCTTT. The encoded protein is CASSFQGALEAFF.

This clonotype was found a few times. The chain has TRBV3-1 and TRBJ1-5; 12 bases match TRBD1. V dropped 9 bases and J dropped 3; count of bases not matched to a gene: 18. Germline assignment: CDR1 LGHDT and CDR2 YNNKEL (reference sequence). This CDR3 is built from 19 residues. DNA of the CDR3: TGTGCCAGTGTTAATACCGGGGACAGGGGGCGCGAGGTCAATCAGCCCCAGCATTTT. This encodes CASVNTGDRGREVNQPQHF.